The rows below give T cell receptor beta chains drawn from one sample of a study of cytomegalovirus exposure and HLA in healthy donors. Libraries were prepared by immunoSEQ multiplex PCR; TCRdb keeps only in-frame clonotypes and omits some of them. The sample lists 140,000 to 150,000 clones; about 75% were seen once. The sample taken for sequencing was PBMCs. Receptor source: a man between 25 and 39 years old in good health and CMV-seronegative. Both conserved end residues are part of each CDR3. Each record gives: J gene, clone size, D gene, V gene, CDR3 protein, CDR3 DNA. D genes are given only for firm matches. Clone size is not always given. Where it is, it says once, few, many or a class for expanded clones.

J: TRBJ2-3; size: NA; D: TRBD2; V: TRBV28; CDR3: CASSFGGESTDTQYF; DNA: TGTGCCAGCAGTTTCGGGGGGGAGAGCACAGATACGCAGTATTTT
J: TRBJ2-2; size: NA; D: TRBD1; V: TRBV6-5; CDR3: CASSRQGVNTGELFF; DNA: TGTGCCAGCAGTCGACAGGGGGTAAACACCGGGGAGCTGTTTTTT
J: TRBJ1-1; size: NA; D: TRBD1; V: TRBV19; CDR3: CASKNRGGTEAFF; DNA: TGTGCCAGTAAGAACAGGGGAGGTACTGAAGCTTTCTTT
J: TRBJ1-1; size: NA; D: NA; V: TRBV2; CDR3: CASRDTPDEAFF; DNA: TGTGCCAGCAGGGACACCCCGGACGAAGCTTTCTTT
J: TRBJ2-7; size: NA; D: TRBD1; V: TRBV7-2; CDR3: CASSTGTAFWGQYF; DNA: TGTGCCAGCAGCACCGGGACAGCCTTCTGGGGGCAGTACTTC
J: TRBJ1-2; size: once; D: NA; V: TRBV27; CDR3: CASSLSSPVHYGYTF; DNA: TGTGCCAGCAGTTTATCGTCTCCAGTTCACTATGGCTACACCTTC
J: TRBJ1-1; size: NA; D: TRBD1; V: TRBV5-1; CDR3: CASSPDRVEDTEAFF; DNA: TGCGCCAGCAGCCCCGACAGGGTCGAGGACACTGAAGCTTTCTTT
J: TRBJ2-5; size: NA; D: TRBD2; V: TRBV27; CDR3: CASWGTSGRGAFQETQYF; DNA: TGTGCCAGTTGGGGGACTAGCGGGAGGGGGGCCTTTCAAGAGACCCAGTACTTC
J: TRBJ2-3; size: few; D: NA; V: TRBV5-1; CDR3: CASSSRGSTDTQYF; DNA: TGCGCCAGCAGCTCGAGGGGGAGCACAGATACGCAGTATTTT
J: TRBJ1-6; size: NA; D: TRBD1; V: TRBV18; CDR3: CASSSRQGSMSSYNSPLHF; DNA: TGTGCCAGCTCATCCCGACAGGGCTCCATGAGCTCCTATAATTCACCCCTCCACTTT
J: TRBJ2-2; size: NA; D: TRBD1; V: TRBV27; CDR3: CASSLAGGYTGELFF; DNA: TGTGCCAGCAGTTTAGCAGGGGGTTACACCGGGGAGCTGTTTTTT
J: TRBJ1-5; size: NA; D: TRBD1; V: TRBV19; CDR3: CASSISGGYQPQHF; DNA: TGTGCCAGTAGTATATCAGGGGGGTATCAGCCCCAGCATTTT